The 20 T cell receptor beta chains below were found in one sample sequenced in a study of T cell repertoires in cytomegalovirus infection. TCRdb redid the calling of the reads with MiXCR, one entry per CDR3 protein. In the table there are approximately 220,000 distinct CDR3 sequences, less than 50% of which are singletons. No antigen has been assigned to these receptors. Source: CD8+ T cells from cultured PBMCs, taken from culture after CMV antigen stimulation. The receptors were gathered from a human donor in good health (CMV status not recorded). Some clones in this sample may be carry-over from other donors' samples.

The chain couples TRBV12-3 or TRBV12-4 to TRBJ1-2; 8 bases match TRBD1. The ends lost 6 bases at V and 1 base at J; junction bases unmatched: 7. The CDR3 is 15 residues long. CDR3 DNA: TGTGCCAGCAGGGGACAGGCGAGATTTAACTATGGCTACACCTTC. It yields the protein CASRGQARFNYGYTF.

The CDR3 DNA reads as TGTGCCAGCAGCCTCAAGCGGGGGGGCCACTACGAGCAGTACTTC. Translation: CASSLKRGGHYEQYF. This chain connects TRBV7-9 to TRBJ2-7; TRBD2 agrees at 10 bases. Per germline, CDR1 SEHNR and CDR2 FQNEAQ (reference sequence). With 5 bases clipped from V and 3 bases from J, the junction kept 7 bases outside the gene matches. There are 15 residues in the CDR3.

This chain connects TRBV7-6 to TRBJ1-2; unclear D gene. The CDR3 is 16 residues long. Germline loops: CDR1 SGHVS, CDR2 FNYEAQ. V dropped 4 bases and J dropped 4 bases, with 19 bases sitting between them. The CDR3 spells CASSSPRTSAVYGYTF. Written as DNA, the CDR3 is TGTGCCAGCAGCTCTCCCAGGACTTCGGCCGTCTATGGCTACACCTTC.

This clonotype came up a few times. The chain combines TRBV4-1 with TRBJ2-7, with 7 bases identical to TRBD1. The CDR3 runs 15 residues. The trim removed 5 bases at V and 2 bases at J, leaving 9 bases unmatched. From germline, CDR1 is MGHRA and CDR2 YSYEKL. The CDR3 protein is CASSSRTGMTYEQYF. In DNA form, the CDR3 reads TGCGCCAGCAGCTCTCGGACAGGAATGACCTACGAGCAGTACTTC.

This clonotype was seen more than once but under ten times. The chain employs TRBV27 and TRBJ1-2; 9 bases match TRBD1. Germline V CDR1 and CDR2: MNHEY, SMNVEV (reference sequence). This CDR3 has 14 amino acids. The ends lost 5 bases at V and 3 bases at J; junction bases unmatched: 4. The CDR3 DNA reads as TGTGCCAGCAGTCCGACAGGGGGGGACTATGGCTACACCTTC. It is translated as CASSPTGGDYGYTF.

The chain links TRBV9 to TRBJ1-3, with 7 bases identical to TRBD1. The CDR3 is 17 residues long. Looked up from germline, CDR1 is SGDLS and CDR2 is YYNGEE. Trimming removed 4 bases from V and 4 bases from J; junction bases left unmatched: 14. As DNA, the CDR3 is TGTGCCAGCAGCTTCTCTGCCGGGACAGCGTCAGGAAACACCATATATTTT. Encoded protein: CASSFSAGTASGNTIYF.

The rearrangement uses TRBV25-1 and TRBJ2-5; D may be TRBD1 (6 bases). The CDR3 runs 17 residues. V gave up 4 bases and J gave up 2 bases, with 20 bases separating them. The germline CDR1 and CDR2 sequences are MGHDK and SYGVNS. In DNA form, the CDR3 reads TGTGCCAGCAGTGCCCCCCCTCGAGGGGGTGGGCAAGAGACCCAGTACTTC. Residues: CASSAPPRGGGQETQYF.

This chain uses TRBV11-2 with TRBJ2-2; D is unclear. Germline V gene sequence: CDR1 SGHAT, CDR2 FQNNGV. CDR3 size: 17 residues. V was trimmed by 0 bases and J by 3 bases, leaving 14 bases between them. CDR3 DNA sequence: TGTGCCAGCAGCTTAGATGGCCACACCGCTGACACCGGGGAGCTGTTTTTT. Translated: CASSLDGHTADTGELFF. The complete variable domain, with remaining parts taken from reference TRBV11-2 and TRBJ2-2, reads EAGVAQSPRYKIIEKRQSVAFWCNPISGHATLYWYQQILGQGPKLLIQFQNNGVVDDSQLPKDRFSAERLKGVDSTLKIQPAKLEDSAVYLCASSLDGHTADTGELFFGEGSRLTVL.

This clonotype occurred a few times. The rearrangement joins TRBV20-1 to TRBJ2-1, with 8 bases lining up with TRBD2. The CDR3 is made up of 13 amino acids. V shed 6 bases and J 0 bases; nucleotides not matched to a gene: 1. Germline CDR1 and CDR2: DFQATT and SNEGSKA (reference sequence). DNA of the CDR3: TGCAGTGCGGGACTAGTCTCCTACAATGAGCAGTTCTTC. It is translated as CSAGLVSYNEQFF.

The chain links TRBV29-1 to TRBJ2-7, with D unresolved. V was shortened by 0 bases and J by 0 bases, with 9 bases between the two germline ends. Germline CDR1 SQVTM, CDR2 ANQGSEA. The CDR3 has 14 residues. The CDR3 spells CSVEDVNSSYEQYF. DNA of the CDR3: TGCAGCGTTGAAGACGTAAACAGCTCCTACGAGCAGTACTTC.

There are a few counts of this clonotype. The chain joins TRBV10-3 to TRBJ2-1; D not resolved. Germline V gene lookup returns CDR1 ENHRY and CDR2 SYGVKD. Trimming shortened V by 10 bases and J by 6 bases, and 10 bases separated the two germline ends. This CDR3 is 11 amino acids long. The CDR3: CATLHSNEQFF. The CDR3 region has the DNA TGTGCCACTTTGCACTCCAATGAGCAGTTCTTC.

The rearrangement links TRBV25-1 to TRBJ1-2, with 10 bases matching TRBD1. Germline lookup yields CDR1 MGHDK and CDR2 SYGVNS. The trim removed 8 bases at V and 2 bases at J, leaving 5 bases unmatched. The CDR3 has 14 amino acids. CDR3 coding DNA: TGTGCCAGCGAGGGACAGGGGACGAACTATGGCTACACCTTC. Translation: CASEGQGTNYGYTF.

The chain couples TRBV5-5 to TRBJ2-7; tentatively, D is TRBD1 (5 bases). V shed 3 bases and J shed 3 bases, with 13 bases lying between them. The CDR3 runs 14 residues. Germline-derived CDR1 and CDR2 are SGHKS and YYEKEE (reference sequence). This CDR3 reads CASSSPQEIYEQYF. The CDR3 DNA sequence: TGTGCCAGCAGCTCCCCACAGGAGATCTACGAGCAGTACTTC.

In nucleotides, the CDR3 is TGTGCCAGCAGCTCTTTTCGTCCCACCGGGACTAGCGGGAGGACTAATGAGCAGTTCTTC. Translated: CASSSFRPTGTSGRTNEQFF. This chain joins TRBV7-6 and TRBJ2-1; 15 bases line up with TRBD2. V dropped 4 bases and J dropped 7; count of bases not matched to a gene: 17. The CDR3 is 20 residues long. CDR1 is SGHVS and CDR2 is FNYEAQ in the germline V gene.

The chain joins TRBV12-3 or TRBV12-4 to TRBJ1-6, with 8 bases identical to TRBD1. Unmatched junction bases numbered 3, after V lost 4 bases and J lost 4 bases. This CDR3 has 15 residues. CDR3 sequence: CASSSDRAYNSPLHF. The CDR3 nucleotides are TGTGCCAGCAGTTCGGACAGGGCTTATAATTCACCCCTCCACTTT.

This chain links TRBV7-8 with TRBJ2-1, with 8 bases aligning to TRBD2. With 6 bases clipped from V and 10 bases from J, the junction kept 14 bases outside the gene matches. This CDR3 is 15 amino acids long. CDR1 is SGHVS, CDR2 FQNEAQ, per germline. In DNA form, the CDR3 reads TGTGCCAGCAGGGTTAGCGGGGTGACCTCGGACGAGCAGTTCTTC. This sequence encodes CASRVSGVTSDEQFF.

This chain connects TRBV7-3 to TRBJ2-3; TRBD2 matches 11 bases. The CDR3 sequence is 15 residues long. Per the germline V gene, CDR1 is SGHTA and CDR2 is FQGTGA. After removal of 0 bases from V and 6 bases from J, the junction contained 2 bases not matched to a gene. The CDR3 is CASSLTSGRGDTQYF. For the CDR3, the DNA is TGTGCCAGCAGCTTAACTAGCGGGAGGGGGGATACGCAGTATTTT.

CDR3 region: CASSLTLGGNEQFF. CDR3 in DNA: TGTGCCAGCAGTTTAACTCTCGGGGGCAATGAGCAGTTCTTC. The rearrangement joins TRBV27 to TRBJ2-1; TRBD2 is a possible D gene (6 bases). This CDR3 is 14 amino acids long. Trimming shortened V by 2 bases and J by 6 bases, and 11 bases separated the two germline ends. Germline V gives CDR1 MNHEY, CDR2 SMNVEV (reference sequence).

V and J are TRBV27 and TRBJ2-6; tentative D call: TRBD2 (5 bases). The germline CDR1 and CDR2 sequences are MNHEY and SMNVEV (reference sequence). This CDR3 has 15 amino acids. The ends were cut back, 5 bases at V and 0 bases at J, with 8 bases in the middle. The CDR3 nucleotides read TGTGCCAGCAGTCGAGGGTACTCTGGGGCCAACGTCCTGACTTTC. This sequence encodes CASSRGYSGANVLTF.

This clonotype was counted between two and nine times. This sequence joins TRBV27 and TRBJ1-5; 10 bases match TRBD1. The length of the CDR3 is 14 residues. CDR1 is MNHEY, CDR2 SMNVEV, per germline (reference sequence). The V segment lost 6 bases and the J segment 6 bases; nucleotides outside the gene matches: 5. This chain's CDR3 is CASSRQGAVQPQHF. Here the CDR3 DNA reads TGTGCCAGCAGCCGACAGGGGGCAGTTCAGCCCCAGCATTTT.